This is a list of T cell receptor beta chains from one sample in a study of blood T cells in healthy people across ages. TCRdb itself ran the 5' RACE reads through MiXCR, one entry per CDR3 protein. The sample carries 1.4 million or so distinct CDR3 sequences, 35% to 45% recorded once. The sequenced sample consisted of blood. Receptors were obtained from a young woman in good health. Both conserved end residues are trimmed from each CDR3.

len	j_gene	v_gene	CDR3aa
13	TRBJ1-4	TRBV7-2	ASSSTGPKGEKLF
10	TRBJ1-2	TRBV29-1	SVGRSVGGYT
9	TRBJ2-1	TRBV30	ALGWGGEQF
13	TRBJ2-1	TRBV20-1	SARDGGVAYNEQF
15	TRBJ1-4	TRBV6-5	ASSYGHGGRTNEKLF
12	TRBJ2-7	TRBV4-2	ASSQAERDYEQY
13	TRBJ2-1	TRBV7-2	ASSSRTSGGNEQF
11	TRBJ1-2	TRBV3-1	ASSQDNTYGYT
11	TRBJ2-1	TRBV5-1	ASRRGTDNEQF
12	TRBJ2-3	TRBV4-3	ASSPRQAGDTQY
9	TRBJ2-3	TRBV27	ASSRRGSQY
18	TRBJ2-1	TRBV10-3	AISESKAASGRSSYNEQF
17	TRBJ1-6	TRBV12-3/TRBV12-4	ASSRSGTGGAVLNSPLH
8	TRBJ1-2	TRBV30	AWGQYGYT
11	TRBJ2-1	TRBV6-2/TRBV6-3	ASTLGSCNEQF